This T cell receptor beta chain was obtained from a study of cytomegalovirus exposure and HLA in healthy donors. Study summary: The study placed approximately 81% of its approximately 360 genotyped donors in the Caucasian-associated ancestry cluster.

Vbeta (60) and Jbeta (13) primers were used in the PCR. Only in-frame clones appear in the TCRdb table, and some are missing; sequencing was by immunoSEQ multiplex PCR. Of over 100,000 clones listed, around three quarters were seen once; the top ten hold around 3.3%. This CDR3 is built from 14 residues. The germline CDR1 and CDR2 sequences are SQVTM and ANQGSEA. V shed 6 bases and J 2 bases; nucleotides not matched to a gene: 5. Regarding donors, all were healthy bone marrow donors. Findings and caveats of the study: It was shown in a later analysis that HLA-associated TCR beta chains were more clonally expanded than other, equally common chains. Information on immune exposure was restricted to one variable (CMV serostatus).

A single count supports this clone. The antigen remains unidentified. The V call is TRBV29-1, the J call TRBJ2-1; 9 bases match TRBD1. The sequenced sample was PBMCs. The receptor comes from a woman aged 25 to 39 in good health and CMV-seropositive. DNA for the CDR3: TGCAGCGTCGGCGACAGGGGGGCCTACAATGAGCAGTTCTTC. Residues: CSVGDRGAYNEQFF.